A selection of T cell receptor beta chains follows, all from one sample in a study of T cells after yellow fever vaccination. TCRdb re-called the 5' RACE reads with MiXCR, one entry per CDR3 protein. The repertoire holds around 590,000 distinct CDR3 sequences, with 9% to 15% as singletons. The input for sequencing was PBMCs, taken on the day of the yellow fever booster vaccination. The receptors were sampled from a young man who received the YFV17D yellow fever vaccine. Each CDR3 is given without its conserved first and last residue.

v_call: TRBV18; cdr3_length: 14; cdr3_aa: ASSQSGRAGRNIQY
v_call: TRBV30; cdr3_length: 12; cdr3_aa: AWSSHLNSGEAF
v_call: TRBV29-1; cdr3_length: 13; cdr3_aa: SGTSGQAGYNEQF
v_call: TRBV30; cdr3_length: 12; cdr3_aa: AWGPRSPQETQY
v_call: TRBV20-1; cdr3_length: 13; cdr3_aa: SARDGGSLTGELF
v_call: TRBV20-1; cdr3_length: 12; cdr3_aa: SAIGSGGTDTQY
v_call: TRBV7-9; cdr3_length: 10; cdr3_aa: VSDRLRTEAF
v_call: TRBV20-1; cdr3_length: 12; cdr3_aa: SARKAIGANVLT
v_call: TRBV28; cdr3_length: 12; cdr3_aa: ASSSVTGQETQY
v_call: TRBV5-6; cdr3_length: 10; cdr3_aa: ASSWGTHEQY
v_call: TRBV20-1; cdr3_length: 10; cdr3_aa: SALRVEGIQY
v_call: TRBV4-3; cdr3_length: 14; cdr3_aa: ASSPSRGLAENEQF
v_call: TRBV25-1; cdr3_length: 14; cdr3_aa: ASSGTGLLSTDTQY
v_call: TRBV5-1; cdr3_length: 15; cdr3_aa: ASSPLKGGSLPYEQY
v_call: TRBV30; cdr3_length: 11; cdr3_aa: ARDGTRGGPLH
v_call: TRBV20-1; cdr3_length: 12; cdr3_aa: SATDAGGGYEQY
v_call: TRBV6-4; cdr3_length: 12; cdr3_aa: ATHSGTGNYGYT
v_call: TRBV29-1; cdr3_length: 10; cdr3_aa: SVESEVDTQY
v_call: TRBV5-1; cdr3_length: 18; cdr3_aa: ASSLRREARLAGGPIEQF
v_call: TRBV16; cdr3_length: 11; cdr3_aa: ASRPGSDTEAF
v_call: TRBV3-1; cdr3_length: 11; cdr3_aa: ASSQETGDEQY
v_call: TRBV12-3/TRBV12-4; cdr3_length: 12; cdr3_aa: ASSFSGQGAGYT
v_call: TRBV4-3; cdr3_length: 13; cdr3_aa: ASSQGSRIADTQY
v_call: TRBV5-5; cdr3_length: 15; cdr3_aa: ASSLSSGGSLSEKLF
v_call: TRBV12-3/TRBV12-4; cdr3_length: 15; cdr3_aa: ASSLSPVAGGADTQY
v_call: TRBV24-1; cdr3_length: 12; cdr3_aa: ATSVGGMGYEQY
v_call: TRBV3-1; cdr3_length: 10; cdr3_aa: ASSPGIYGYT
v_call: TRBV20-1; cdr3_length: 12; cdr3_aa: SAKGHLDYNEQF
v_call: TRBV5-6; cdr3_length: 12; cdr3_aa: ASSLIGGNQPQH
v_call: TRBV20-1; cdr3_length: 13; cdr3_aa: SVPETSGSADTQY
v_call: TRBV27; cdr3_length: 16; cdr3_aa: ASSTTTTWASSYNEQF
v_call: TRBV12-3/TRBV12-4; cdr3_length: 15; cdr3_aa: ASSLVSLAGGIDTQY
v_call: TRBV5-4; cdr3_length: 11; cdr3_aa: ASSRGRLETQY
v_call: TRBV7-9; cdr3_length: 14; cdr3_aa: ASSLVGSLRGNEQF
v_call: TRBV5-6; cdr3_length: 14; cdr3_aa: ASSTRLAGDRDIQY
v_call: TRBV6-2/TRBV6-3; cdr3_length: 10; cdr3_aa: ASTSQYNEQF
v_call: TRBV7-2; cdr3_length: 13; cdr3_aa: ASRGGRGAAYEQY
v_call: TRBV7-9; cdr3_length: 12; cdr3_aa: ASSLEAGGHEQY
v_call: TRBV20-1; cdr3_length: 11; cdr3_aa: SASDQSSYEQY
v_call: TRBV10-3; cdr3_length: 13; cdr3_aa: AISESRVQTDTQY
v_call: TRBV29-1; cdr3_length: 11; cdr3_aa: SVGTPNANEQF
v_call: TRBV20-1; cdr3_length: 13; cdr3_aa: SARAGDRGYNEQF
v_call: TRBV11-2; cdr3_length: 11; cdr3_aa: ASSRGRADTQY
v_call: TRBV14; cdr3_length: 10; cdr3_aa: ASSQDGGEQY
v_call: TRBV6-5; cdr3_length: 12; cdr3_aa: ASSSRGETYEQY